The next 26 T cell receptor beta chains were all read from a single sample in a study of T cells in Graves' hyperthyroidism and ophthalmopathy. Amplified regions were TCR beta CDR3 sequences from RNA transcripts. The study used the HTBI primer set for a first-round RT-PCR of the TCR CDR3. Each CDR3 protein is one row after TCRdb ran MiXCR on the multiplex PCR reads. Altogether hundreds of thousands of distinct CDR3 sequences are present, approximately 15% being singletons, with the ten largest covering roughly 5.5%. Material: blood. The receptors were gathered from a woman in her 30s with Graves' hyperthyroidism that later progressed to Graves' ophthalmopathy.

The genes are TRBV5-6 and TRBJ2-2; D is tentatively TRBD1 or TRBD2 (6 bases each). This CDR3 has 18 residues. The germline gives CDR1 SGHDT, CDR2 YYEEEE. V lost 1 base and J lost 1, with 17 bases in between. CDR3 region: CASSLLWGAGKNTGELFF. DNA for the CDR3: TGTGCCAGCAGCTTGTTGTGGGGGGCCGGAAAGAACACCGGGGAGCTGTTTTTT.

This clonotype was seen more than once but under ten times. One base away lies a much larger clone, so this may be a sequencing read error. V gene TRBV2 combines with J gene TRBJ1-4; perhaps TRBD1 as D (6 bases). Germline V gene lookup returns CDR1 SNHLY and CDR2 FYNNEI. The germline V and J ends were trimmed by 5 bases and 8 bases, with 21 bases remaining between them. The length of the CDR3 is 16 residues. DNA of the CDR3: TGTGCCAGCAGTAATTGGCCCGTGGCAGGGGAGGAAAAACTGTTTTTT. Its protein product is CASSNWPVAGEEKLFF.

The chain is built from TRBV5-5 and TRBJ2-2, with D possibly TRBD2 on 6 matching bases. Trimming removed 0 bases at V and 6 bases at J, with 15 bases between. The CDR3 extends over 16 amino acids. Germline-derived CDR1 and CDR2 are SGHKS and YYEKEE (reference sequence). In nucleotides, the CDR3 is TGTGCCAGCAGCTTGGGGAGGTGGGGGGAATCCGGGGAGCTGTTTTTT. This encodes CASSLGRWGESGELFF.

The rearrangement joins TRBV6-4 to TRBJ1-1; D is ambiguous. V was trimmed by 6 bases and J by 4 bases, leaving 12 bases between them. The CDR3 sequence is 13 residues long. Germline CDR1 is MRHNA and CDR2 is SNTAGT. DNA for the CDR3: TGTGCCAGCAGCCCCGAGGAAGGCACTGAAGCTTTCTTT. Its protein product is CASSPEEGTEAFF.

A word on this clonotype: One junction end does not reproduce the germline sequence, and a read error may be involved. The rearrangement joins TRBV4-1 to TRBJ2-3; D may correspond to TRBD1 or TRBD2 (6 bases each). CDR1 and CDR2 (germline): MGHRA, YSYEKL. CDR3 length equals 19 residues. CDR3 bases: TGTGCCAGCAGCCGCAAAAAGAATAGGGCAGGGGAGGTCGCAGATACGCAGTATTTT. Translating it yields CASSRKKNRAGEVADTQYF.

This clonotype appeared many times. The V call is TRBV7-6, the J call TRBJ2-1; D gene ambiguous. Between the trimmed V and J ends, which lost 5 bases and 13 bases, there was a span of 12 bases. The V gene's germline CDR1 is SGHVS and CDR2 FNYEAQ. The CDR3 is 11 amino acids. The CDR3 region has the DNA TGTGCCAGCAGCATAGGGTCTGTTCAGTTCTTC. Its protein product is CASSIGSVQFF.

This clonotype was observed at least ten times. The CDR3 reads CATSDLSGLLNTEAFF. CDR3 sequence (DNA): TGTGCCACCAGTGATTTATCGGGACTTCTGAACACTGAAGCTTTCTTT. The chain recombines TRBV24-1 with TRBJ1-1; D possibly corresponds to TRBD1 (5 bases). Germline CDR1 reads KGHDR; CDR2 reads SFDVKD. There are 16 residues in the CDR3. V was cut by 1 base and J by 0 bases, with 11 bases left in between.

The genes are TRBV7-3 and TRBJ2-3; D gene uncertain. Trimming took off 3 bases at V and 0 bases at J, with 10 bases between the two ends. CDR3 length: 15 residues. The germline gives CDR1 SGHTA, CDR2 FQGTGA. CDR3 amino acids: CASSFGRTSTDTQYF. The CDR3, as DNA: TGTGCCAGCAGCTTCGGAAGAACTAGCACAGATACGCAGTATTTT.

This clonotype was seen a few times. This chain links TRBV6-1 with TRBJ1-2; no firm D call. CDR3 size: 15 residues. CDR1 is MNHNS and CDR2 is SASEGT in the germline V gene. V gave up 0 bases and J gave up 4 bases, with 12 bases separating them. The CDR3 nucleotides are TGTGCCAGCAGTGAAGCAACCGGGTTTACCTATGGCTACACCTTC. It yields the protein CASSEATGFTYGYTF.

Ten or more counts support this clonotype. The chain carries TRBV15 and TRBJ1-4; D perhaps matches TRBD1 (5 bases). CDR3 length: 16 amino acids. CDR1 is LNHNV, CDR2 YYDKDF, per germline (reference sequence). V was shortened by 0 bases and J by 8 bases, with 16 bases between the two germline ends. The CDR3, as DNA: TGTGCCACCAGCAGAGACCCGCAGGGAGGTAGAGAAAAACTGTTTTTT. It encodes CATSRDPQGGREKLFF.

The chain uses TRBV7-8 and TRBJ2-5; no clear D. Germline lookup yields CDR1 SGHVS and CDR2 FQNEAQ. There are 16 residues in the CDR3. Trimming cost V 0 bases and J 5 bases, with 16 bases left between them. CDR3 coding DNA: TGTGCCAGCAGCTTAGCGGGTCGGGCGCTGGGGGAGACCCAGTACTTC. Protein sequence: CASSLAGRALGETQYF.

Ten or more counts support this clonotype. The V gene is TRBV15, the J gene TRBJ2-2, with 9 nucleotides matching TRBD1. The CDR3 runs to 16 residues. The trim removed 2 bases at V and 3 bases at J, leaving 4 bases unmatched. Per germline, CDR1 LNHNV and CDR2 YYDKDF (reference sequence). The CDR3 loop is CATSRRTGDYTGELFF. CDR3 coding DNA: TGTGCCACCAGCAGACGGACAGGGGACTACACCGGGGAGCTGTTTTTT.

Worth noting for this clonotype: In this CDR3 the conserved last residue, phenylalanine or tryptophan, is missing, so a read error is likely. This chain links TRBV10-3 with TRBJ2-5; D possibly corresponds to TRBD2 (5 bases). V lost 11 bases to trimming and J lost 2 bases, with 15 bases between them. Germline CDR1 ENHRY, CDR2 SYGVKD. The length of the CDR3 is 13 residues. CDR3 region: CAYSPGLQETQYL. CDR3 coding DNA: TGTGCCTACTCCCCGGGATTACAAGAGACCCAGTACCTC.

Ten or more counts support this clonotype. This chain links TRBV9 with TRBJ2-7; TRBD2 aligns across 10 bases. The CDR3 has 18 residues. The V and J ends lost 0 bases and 2 bases, in that order; junction bases with no gene match: 11. Germline V gene data show CDR1 as SGDLS and CDR2 as YYNGEE. The CDR3 DNA is TGTGCCAGCAGCGTAGTCCTAGCGGGAGTCCTGACCACCTACGAGCAGTACTTC. Amino acids: CASSVVLAGVLTTYEQYF.

In this sample, this clonotype turned up many times. This rearrangement joins TRBV19 to TRBJ2-5; D call uncertain. Germline V gives CDR1 LNHDA, CDR2 SQIVND (reference sequence). Trimming shortened V by 5 bases and J by 5 bases, and 12 bases separated the two germline ends. The CDR3 is made up of 13 amino acids. Written as DNA, the CDR3 is TGTGCCAGTAGTTCCCAGGCGCGGGAGACCCAGTACTTC. Translated: CASSSQARETQYF.

The chain has TRBV12-5 and TRBJ2-7; TRBD1 might be the D (5 bases). Per the germline V gene, CDR1 is LGHNT and CDR2 is FRNRAP. Trimming took 6 bases from V and 5 from J, leaving 23 bases between them. CDR3 length: 16 amino acids. CDR3 sequence: CASGSTPAGPGHEQYF. The CDR3 DNA is TGTGCTAGTGGCTCCACTCCGGCAGGGCCGGGCCACGAGCAGTACTTC. The full variable domain, completed using reference TRBV12-5 and TRBJ2-7, is DARVTQTPRHKVTEMGQEVTMRCQPILGHNTVFWYRQTMMQGLELLAYFRNRAPLDDSGMPKDRFSAEMPDATLATLKIQPSEPRDSAVYFCASGSTPAGPGHEQYFGPGTRLTVT.

This chain joins TRBV6-5 and TRBJ2-7; no clear D gene. In germline, CDR1 is MNHEY, CDR2 SVGAGI. Trimming left V 1 base short and J 6 bases short, with 22 bases between. This CDR3 contains 17 residues. The CDR3 DNA is TGTGCCAGCAGTTACTACGCAAATGGGCCCATGTCTACCGAGCAGTACTTC. It is translated as CASSYYANGPMSTEQYF.

This clonotype was counted at least ten times. The rearrangement joins TRBV10-3 to TRBJ1-4, with D maybe TRBD1 (6 bases). V was clipped by 2 bases and J by 3 bases, with 10 bases between them. CDR1 and CDR2 (germline): ENHRY, SYGVKD. The CDR3 runs 15 residues. This chain's CDR3 is CAISETGQSNEKLFF. CDR3 DNA sequence: TGTGCCATCAGTGAGACCGGACAGTCTAATGAAAAACTGTTTTTT.

This clonotype was seen more than once but under ten times. V usage is TRBV20-1 and J usage is TRBJ2-5; D gene uncertain. Trimming cost V 7 bases and J 0 bases, with 6 bases left between them. The CDR3 is 11 residues long. Germline V gives CDR1 DFQATT, CDR2 SNEGSKA (reference sequence). As DNA, the CDR3 is TGCAGTGGGCAGCACCAAGAGACCCAGTACTTC. Its protein product is CSGQHQETQYF.

In its sample, this clonotype was seen many times. This chain uses TRBV11-3 with TRBJ2-7; D ambiguous. V lost 4 bases and J 0 bases, leaving 13 bases between the germline ends. The CDR3 loop spans 15 amino acids. Germline V gives CDR1 SGHNT, CDR2 YENEEA. The CDR3 region is CASSSKGSGSYEQYF. The DNA for the CDR3 is TGTGCCAGCAGCTCTAAAGGGTCAGGCTCCTACGAGCAGTACTTC.

This clonotype appeared many times. V gene TRBV11-2 combines with J gene TRBJ2-3; D possibly matches TRBD1 or TRBD2 (5 bases each). CDR3 length equals 14 residues. Trimming cost V 9 bases and J 8 bases, with 21 bases left between them. Germline V lookup: CDR1 SGHAT, CDR2 FQNNGV. The DNA for the CDR3 is TGTGCCAGTCGGGGCCTCGCAGACACATTTACGCAGTATTTT. It specifies CASRGLADTFTQYF. The full variable domain, rest sourced from reference TRBV11-2 and TRBJ2-3, is EAGVAQSPRYKIIEKRQSVAFWCNPISGHATLYWYQQILGQGPKLLIQFQNNGVVDDSQLPKDRFSAERLKGVDSTLKIQPAKLEDSAVYLCASRGLADTFTQYFGPGTRLTVL.

This clonotype was seen at least ten times. The rearrangement joins TRBV29-1 to TRBJ2-7, with 9 positions matching TRBD1. The germline CDR1 and CDR2 sequences are SQVTM and ANQGSEA. The CDR3 consists of 16 residues. V was pared by 7 bases and J by 2 bases, with 15 bases of the junction left unmatched. CDR3 in amino acids: CSATGGDRGAPYEQYF. Here the CDR3 DNA reads TGCAGCGCCACAGGAGGAGACAGGGGGGCCCCCTACGAGCAGTACTTC.

This clonotype was seen only a few times. The chain combines TRBV4-3 with TRBJ2-1; 10 bases are a match to TRBD2. V lost 2 bases, J lost 6 bases, and 7 bases stayed unmatched. The CDR3 runs 16 residues. Germline loops: CDR1 LGHNA, CDR2 YSLEER. The CDR3 sequence: CASSQLAGDPLNEQFF. The CDR3 DNA is TGCGCCAGCAGCCAACTAGCGGGAGACCCCCTCAATGAGCAGTTCTTC.

This clonotype was observed at least ten times. CDR3 coding DNA: TGCAGCGTCCCCGGGGTGACCTACGAGCAGTACTTC. Encoded protein: CSVPGVTYEQYF. The genes are TRBV29-1 and TRBJ2-7, with a tentative D call TRBD2 (5 bases). The CDR3 is 12 amino acids. CDR1 is SQVTM and CDR2 is ANQGSEA in the germline V gene. The V gene lost 6 bases and the J gene lost 2 bases, with 11 bases spanning the gap.

The rearrangement joins TRBV7-2 to TRBJ2-1, with D tentatively TRBD1 (6 bases). Germline assignment: CDR1 SGHTA and CDR2 FQGNSA. The V end lost 4 bases, the J end lost 14 bases, and 15 bases lay between the germline ends. The CDR3 is made up of 12 amino acids. In DNA, the CDR3 is TGTGCCAGCAGCTCCTTTGGGGGCTATGAGTTCTTC. Translation: CASSSFGGYEFF. Together with reference TRBV7-2 and TRBJ2-1, the CDR3 gives the full variable domain: GAGVSQSPSNKVTEKGKDVELRCDPISGHTALYWYRQSLGQGLEFLIYFQGNSAPDKSGLPSDRFSAERTGGSVSTLTIQRTQQEDSAVYLCASSSFGGYEFFGPGTRLTVL.

The chain carries TRBV15 and TRBJ2-1; the match to TRBD2 covers 9 bases. Losses at the gene ends were 5 bases for V and 12 bases for J; bases not matched to a gene: 8. Germline CDR1 LNHNV, CDR2 YYDKDF (reference sequence). This CDR3 region has 13 residues. The CDR3 region is CATSPSGTTVQFF. The CDR3 DNA reads as TGTGCCACCAGCCCTAGCGGGACAACAGTGCAGTTCTTC.